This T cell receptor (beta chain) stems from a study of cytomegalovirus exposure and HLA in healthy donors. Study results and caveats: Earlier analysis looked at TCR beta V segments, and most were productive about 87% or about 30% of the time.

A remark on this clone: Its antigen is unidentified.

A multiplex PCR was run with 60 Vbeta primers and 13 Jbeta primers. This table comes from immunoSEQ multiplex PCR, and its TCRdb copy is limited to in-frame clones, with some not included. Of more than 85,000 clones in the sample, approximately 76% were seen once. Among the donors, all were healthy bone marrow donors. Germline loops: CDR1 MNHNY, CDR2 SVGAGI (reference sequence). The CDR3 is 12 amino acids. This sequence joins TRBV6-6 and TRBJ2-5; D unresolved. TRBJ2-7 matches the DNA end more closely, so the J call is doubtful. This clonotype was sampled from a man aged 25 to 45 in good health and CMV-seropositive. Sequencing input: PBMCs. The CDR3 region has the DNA TGTGCCAGCAGTTCCCAGGTCTACGAGCAGTACTTC. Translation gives CASSSQVYEQYF.